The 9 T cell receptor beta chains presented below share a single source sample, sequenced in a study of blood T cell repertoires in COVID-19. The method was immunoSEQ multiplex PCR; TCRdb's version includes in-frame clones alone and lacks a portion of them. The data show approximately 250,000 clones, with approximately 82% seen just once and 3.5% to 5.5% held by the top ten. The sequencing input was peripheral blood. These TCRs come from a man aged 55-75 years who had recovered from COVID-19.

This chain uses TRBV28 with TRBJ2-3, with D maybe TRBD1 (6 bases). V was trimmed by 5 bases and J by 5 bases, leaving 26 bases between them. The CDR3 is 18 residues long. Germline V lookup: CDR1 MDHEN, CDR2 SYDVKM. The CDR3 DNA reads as TGTGCCAGCAGTCGACTGCCAGCTGACAGGAGGCGAAGAGATACGCAGTATTTT. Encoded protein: CASSRLPADRRRRDTQYF.

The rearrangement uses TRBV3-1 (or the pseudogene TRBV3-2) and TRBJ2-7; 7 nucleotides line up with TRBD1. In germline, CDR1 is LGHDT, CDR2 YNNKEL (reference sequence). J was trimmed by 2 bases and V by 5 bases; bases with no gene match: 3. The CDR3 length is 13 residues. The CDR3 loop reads CASSSGQTYEQYF. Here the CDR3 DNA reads TGTGCCAGCAGCTCGGGACAGACCTACGAGCAGTACTTC.

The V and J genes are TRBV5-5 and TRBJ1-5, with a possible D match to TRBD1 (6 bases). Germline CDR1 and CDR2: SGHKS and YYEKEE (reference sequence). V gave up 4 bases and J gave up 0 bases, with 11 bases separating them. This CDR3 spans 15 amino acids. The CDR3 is CASSLTDSSNQPQHF. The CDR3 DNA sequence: TGTGCCAGCAGCCTCACGGACAGTAGCAATCAGCCCCAGCATTTT. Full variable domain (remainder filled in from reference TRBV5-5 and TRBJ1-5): DAGVTQSPTHLIKTRGQQVTLRCSPISGHKSVSWYQQVLGQGPQFIFQYYEKEERGRGNFPDRFSARQFPNYSSELNVNALLLGDSALYLCASSLTDSSNQPQHFGDGTRLSIL.

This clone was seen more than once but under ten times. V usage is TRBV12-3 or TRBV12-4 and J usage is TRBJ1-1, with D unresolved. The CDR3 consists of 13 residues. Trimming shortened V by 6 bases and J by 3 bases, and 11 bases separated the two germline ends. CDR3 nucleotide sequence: TGTGCCAGCAGCCTCAGGTTGGACACTGAAGCTTTCTTT. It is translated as CASSLRLDTEAFF.

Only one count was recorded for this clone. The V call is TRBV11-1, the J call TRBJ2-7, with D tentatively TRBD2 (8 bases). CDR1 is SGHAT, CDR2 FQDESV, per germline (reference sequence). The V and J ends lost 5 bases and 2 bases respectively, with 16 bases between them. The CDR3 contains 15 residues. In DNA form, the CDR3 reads TGTGCCAGCAGCCCTCGGGAGGGGGCCCCCTACGAGCAGTACTTC. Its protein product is CASSPREGAPYEQYF.

The CDR3 DNA is TGTGCCAGCAGCAACTACAATGAGCAGTTCTTC. Translating gives CASSNYNEQFF. The chain carries TRBV27 and TRBJ2-1; no reliable D call. Germline CDR1 is MNHEY and CDR2 is SMNVEV (reference sequence). Trimming pared 6 bases from V and 3 bases from J, leaving 3 bases between. CDR3 length equals 11 residues.

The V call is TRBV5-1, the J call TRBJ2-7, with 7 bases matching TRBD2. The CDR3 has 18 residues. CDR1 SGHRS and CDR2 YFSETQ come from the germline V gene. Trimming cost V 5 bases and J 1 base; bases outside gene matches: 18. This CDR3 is CASSSSGLAGVFSYEQYF. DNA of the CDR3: TGCGCCAGCAGTTCCTCGGGACTTGCGGGAGTTTTTTCCTACGAGCAGTACTTC.

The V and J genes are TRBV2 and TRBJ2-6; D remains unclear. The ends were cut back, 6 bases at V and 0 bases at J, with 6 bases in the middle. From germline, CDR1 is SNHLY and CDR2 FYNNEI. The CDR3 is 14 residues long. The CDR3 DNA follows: TGTGCCAGCAGGGAGACCTCTGGGGCCAACGTCCTGACTTTC. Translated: CASRETSGANVLTF.

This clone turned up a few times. The CDR3 spells CASSEEGTGDYGYTF. In DNA form, the CDR3 reads TGTGCCAGCAGTGAAGAGGGGACAGGGGACTATGGCTACACCTTC. V and J are TRBV6-1 and TRBJ1-2; 10 bases agree with TRBD1. The V segment lost 1 base and the J segment 3 bases; nucleotides outside the gene matches: 2. The CDR3 is 15 residues long. CDR1 is MNHNS, CDR2 SASEGT, per germline.